This is a list of T cell receptor beta chains from one sample in a study of blood T cell repertoires in COVID-19. Here immunoSEQ multiplex PCR was the method, and the copy in TCRdb shows in-frame clones only, minus some. The repertoire holds about 230,000 clones, roughly 83% seen once, with approximately 2.6% in the top ten. The sample taken for sequencing was peripheral blood. The receptors originated from a woman aged 70 to 79 with active or convalescent COVID-19. Both conserved end residues are trimmed from each CDR3.

V: TRBV29-1; CDR3: SYQSSSTDTQY
V: TRBV27; CDR3: ASTRLALFANTGELF
V: TRBV3-1/TRBV3-2; CDR3: ASSQAGTGGYGYT
V: TRBV14; CDR3: ASSSYNEQF
V: TRBV10-3; CDR3: AISAHTSSDTQY
V: TRBV3-1/TRBV3-2; CDR3: ASSQGGQAEAF
V: TRBV20-1; CDR3: SARAKETQY
V: TRBV6-5; CDR3: ASSRWTASTDTQY
V: TRBV28; CDR3: ASSHGGGPRNTEAF
V: TRBV28; CDR3: ASRRQPGQPQH
V: TRBV12-3/TRBV12-4; CDR3: ASSPPSSGEQF
V: TRBV24-1; CDR3: ATSDSGTSVNNEQF
V: TRBV10-3; CDR3: AITLDGNYKEQF
V: TRBV10-1; CDR3: ASSDAVAGAYNEQF
V: TRBV20-1; CDR3: SASSHLNQPQH
V: TRBV30; CDR3: AWSVLREYGYT
V: TRBV4-2; CDR3: ASSQGLSLESGNTIY